Shown below are 30 T cell receptor beta chains from a single sample sequenced in a study of PD-L1 blockade in urothelial cancer. Assay used: immunoSEQ multiplex PCR; TCRdb lists only in-frame clones, some missing. The sample includes roughly 45,000 clones, 65% to 85% of them seen just once. Time point specified: peripheral blood 6 weeks after treatment start. The source was PBMCs, collected around atezolizumab (anti-PD-L1) treatment. The receptors come from a man between 70 and 80 years old with urothelial cancer.

V is TRBV28 and J is TRBJ1-1, with a possible D match to TRBD1 (5 bases). V dropped 5 bases and J dropped 4 bases, with 26 bases sitting between them. The germline CDR1 and CDR2 sequences are MDHEN and SYDVKM. The CDR3 sequence is 18 residues long. CDR3 amino acids: CASSDRGGTLRDSTEAFF. CDR3 DNA: TGTGCCAGCAGTGACCGGGGAGGGACCTTAAGAGATAGCACTGAAGCTTTCTTT.

For the CDR3, the DNA is TGTGCCAGCGTGTTGCTGGGCGATGGCTACACCTTC. Encoded protein: CASVLLGDGYTF. V gene TRBV2 combines with J gene TRBJ1-2; no definite D call. CDR1 and CDR2 (germline): SNHLY, FYNNEI. The CDR3 consists of 12 residues. Trimming cost V 8 bases and J 6 bases, with 13 bases left between them.

CDR3 loop: CASRSGSGNYGYTF. The CDR3 coding sequence is TGTGCCAGCAGATCAGGCAGCGGTAACTATGGCTACACCTTC. The chain is built from TRBV6-1 and TRBJ1-2; no reliable D call. Trimming took 6 bases from V and 1 from J, leaving 12 bases between them. Germline lookup yields CDR1 MNHNS and CDR2 SASEGT. The CDR3 has 14 amino acids.

This chain joins TRBV28 and TRBJ1-1; TRBD1 agrees at 7 bases. CDR3 size: 13 residues. The junction had 8 bases not matched to a gene; V was cut back by 6 bases and J by 7 bases. Germline CDR1 and CDR2: MDHEN and SYDVKM. The chain's CDR3 is CASSLQGFGEAFF. In DNA form, the CDR3 reads TGTGCCAGCAGCCTACAGGGGTTTGGTGAAGCTTTCTTT.

The CDR3 bases are TGCGCCAGCAGACCCCTCATAGCGGGAGTGGGCACCGGGGAGCTGTTTTTT. Its protein product is CASRPLIAGVGTGELFF. This rearrangement joins TRBV4-1 to TRBJ2-2; 9 nucleotides agree with TRBD2. After removal of 6 bases from V and 4 bases from J, the junction contained 12 bases not matched to a gene. The CDR3 extends over 17 amino acids. Germline values: CDR1 MGHRA, CDR2 YSYEKL.

This chain connects TRBV11-2 to TRBJ1-5; D uncertain. V lost 5 bases to trimming and J lost 5 bases, with 10 bases between them. Germline V gives CDR1 SGHAT, CDR2 FQNNGV. The CDR3 has 13 amino acids. CDR3 nucleotide sequence: TGTGCCAGCAGCCCCGTGGAGGATCAGCCCCAGCATTTT. It specifies CASSPVEDQPQHF. Complete variable domain (other parts from reference TRBV11-2 and TRBJ1-5): EAGVAQSPRYKIIEKRQSVAFWCNPISGHATLYWYQQILGQGPKLLIQFQNNGVVDDSQLPKDRFSAERLKGVDSTLKIQPAKLEDSAVYLCASSPVEDQPQHFGDGTRLSIL.

V and J are TRBV7-9 and TRBJ2-3; 11 positions match TRBD1. From germline, CDR1 is SEHNR and CDR2 FQNEAQ (reference sequence). The CDR3 consists of 18 residues. J gave up 6 bases and V 0 bases, and 11 bases lay outside the gene matches. CDR3 loop: CASSLAVSGTGGRDTQYF. The CDR3 DNA reads as TGTGCCAGCAGCTTAGCGGTCTCCGGGACAGGGGGAAGGGATACGCAGTATTTT.

The chain carries TRBV27 and TRBJ2-1, with TRBD2 as a possible D gene (5 bases). This CDR3 region has 14 residues. Germline-derived CDR1 and CDR2 are MNHEY and SMNVEV (reference sequence). Trimming left V 6 bases short and J 9 bases short, with 18 bases between. The chain's CDR3 is CASSRIVGSGEQFF. The CDR3 DNA sequence: TGTGCCAGCAGCCGGATCGTTGGGAGCGGTGAGCAGTTCTTC.

The rearrangement joins TRBV29-1 to TRBJ2-5, with a tentative D call TRBD1 (5 bases). CDR1 is SQVTM, CDR2 ANQGSEA, per germline. There are 12 residues in the CDR3. V shed 4 bases and J shed 5 bases, with 11 bases lying between them. This CDR3 is CSVGQLLETQYF. The CDR3 nucleotides are TGCAGCGTTGGACAGCTTCTGGAGACCCAGTACTTC.

CDR3 nucleotide sequence: TGTGCCAGTAGTACGACAGGGGAGGATCAGCCCCAGCATTTT. The encoded protein is CASSTTGEDQPQHF. The V gene is TRBV19, the J gene TRBJ1-5; 8 bases align to TRBD1. There are 14 residues in the CDR3. The V gene's germline CDR1 is LNHDA and CDR2 SQIVND (reference sequence). J lost 5 bases, V lost 4 bases, and 4 bases had no gene match.

The chain employs TRBV9 and TRBJ1-3; a weak D match, TRBD1 (5 bases). V was pared by 3 bases and J by 0 bases, with 16 bases between. Germline values: CDR1 SGDLS, CDR2 YYNGEE. The length of the CDR3 is 17 residues. CDR3 sequence: CASSALRGGASGNTIYF. Here the CDR3 DNA reads TGTGCCAGCAGCGCCCTGCGTGGAGGGGCCTCTGGAAACACCATATATTTT. The complete variable domain, with remaining parts taken from reference TRBV9 and TRBJ1-3, reads DSGVTQTPKHLITATGQRVTLRCSPRSGDLSVYWYQQSLDQGLQFLIQYYNGEERAKGNILERFSAQQFPDLHSELNLSSLELGDSALYFCASSALRGGASGNTIYFGEGSWLTVV.

This chain connects TRBV10-2 to TRBJ1-1, with D hard to call. The CDR3 loop spans 14 amino acids. The germline CDR1 and CDR2 sequences are WSHSY and SAAADI. V shed 2 bases and J shed 0 bases, with 7 bases lying between them. The CDR3 spells CASSEVRLNTEAFF. CDR3 coding DNA: TGCGCCAGCAGTGAGGTCAGGCTGAACACTGAAGCTTTCTTT.

V and J are TRBV5-1 and TRBJ1-4, with D possibly matching TRBD1 (5 bases). Germline V gene sequence: CDR1 SGHRS, CDR2 YFSETQ. The CDR3 is 15 residues long. Trimming shortened V by 0 bases and J by 5 bases, and 11 bases separated the two germline ends. CDR3 in amino acids: CASSLAEGRNEKLFF. CDR3 sequence (DNA): TGCGCCAGCAGCTTGGCGGAGGGACGGAATGAAAAACTGTTTTTT.

J is TRBJ2-1 and V is TRBV6-5; D remains ambiguous. V lost 2 bases and J lost 4, with 12 bases in between. Germline CDR1 is MNHEY and CDR2 is SVGAGI. This CDR3 region has 15 residues. CDR3 nucleotide sequence: TGTGCCAGCAGTTACCTCGGCCCCGGGTACAATGAGCAGTTCTTC. Translation: CASSYLGPGYNEQFF.

V usage is TRBV19 and J usage is TRBJ2-1, with 7 bases identical to TRBD2. CDR3 length: 15 residues. The J segment lost 7 bases and the V segment lost 3 bases, leaving 9 bases of the junction unmatched. In germline, CDR1 is LNHDA, CDR2 SQIVND (reference sequence). DNA for the CDR3: TGTGCCAGTAGTATCTGGCGGGAGCAAGGAAATGAGCAGTTCTTC. Its translation is CASSIWREQGNEQFF. Supplemented by reference TRBV19 and TRBJ2-1, the full variable domain reads DGGITQSPKYLFRKEGQNVTLSCEQNLNHDAMYWYRQDPGQGLRLIYYSQIVNDFQKGDIAEGYSVSREKKESFPLTVTSAQKNPTAFYLCASSIWREQGNEQFFGPGTRLTVL.

A single count supports this clone. This rearrangement joins TRBV28 to TRBJ1-2; 8 bases map to TRBD1. The CDR3 runs to 12 residues. Germline V lookup: CDR1 MDHEN, CDR2 SYDVKM. The J segment lost 4 bases and the V segment lost 6 bases, leaving 1 base of the junction unmatched. The CDR3 bases are TGTGCCAGCAGGCAGGGGGCCTATGGCTACACCTTC. Its protein product is CASRQGAYGYTF.

CDR3 in DNA: TGTGCCAGCAGCTTACCGACAGGGTCTAGCACAGATACGCAGTATTTT. This gives the protein CASSLPTGSSTDTQYF. The chain has TRBV5-4 and TRBJ2-3; 7 bases align to TRBD1. V lost 2 bases to trimming and J lost 0 bases; unmatched junction nucleotides: 6. Per germline, CDR1 SGHNT and CDR2 YYREEE (reference sequence). This CDR3 has 16 amino acids.

This clone was detected once. This chain links TRBV7-2 with TRBJ2-4; weak D call: TRBD2 (6 bases). The CDR3 is 13 amino acids. The V and J ends lost 5 bases and 7 bases respectively, with 12 bases between them. Germline CDR1 SGHTA, CDR2 FQGNSA. The CDR3 here is CASSPSEGNIQYF. CDR3 nucleotide sequence: TGTGCCAGCAGCCCATCGGAGGGGAACATTCAGTACTTC.

This clone was observed a handful of times. CDR3 region: CASSTTTEKNTEAFF. In DNA, the CDR3 is TGTGCCAGCAGCACTACGACAGAGAAGAACACTGAAGCTTTCTTT. The chain has TRBV11-2 and TRBJ1-1; possible D gene TRBD1, 5 bases. The CDR3 consists of 15 residues. V was clipped by 5 bases and J by 1 base, with 14 bases between them. Germline CDR1 is SGHAT and CDR2 is FQNNGV.

This clone appeared a few times. The chain employs TRBV28 and TRBJ1-5, with D possibly TRBD1 on 5 matching bases. CDR3 length: 14 residues. Trimming pared 2 bases from V and 1 base from J, leaving 6 bases between. Per the germline V gene, CDR1 is MDHEN and CDR2 is SYDVKM. This CDR3 is CASSLGGSNQPQHF. For the CDR3, the DNA is TGTGCCAGCAGTTTAGGGGGGAGCAATCAGCCCCAGCATTTT.

J is TRBJ1-4 and V is TRBV7-6, with D perhaps matching TRBD1 (5 bases). Germline lookup yields CDR1 SGHVS and CDR2 FNYEAQ. The V gene lost 4 bases and the J gene lost 4 bases, with 10 bases spanning the gap. The CDR3 loop spans 14 amino acids. The CDR3 loop is CASSSMGGNEKLFF. CDR3 DNA sequence: TGTGCCAGCAGCTCAATGGGGGGTAATGAAAAACTGTTTTTT.

The genes are TRBV4-2 and TRBJ1-1; D is ambiguous. Germline CDR1 reads LGHNA; CDR2 reads YNFKEQ. The CDR3 consists of 15 residues. V was trimmed by 2 bases and J by 0 bases, leaving 10 bases between them. DNA of the CDR3: TGTGCCAGCAGCCAAAACGAGCGGATGAACACTGAAGCTTTCTTT. Its protein product is CASSQNERMNTEAFF.

This chain joins TRBV28 and TRBJ1-1; D is possibly TRBD1 (5 bases). Germline values: CDR1 MDHEN, CDR2 SYDVKM. The CDR3 covers 14 residues. V lost 6 bases, J lost 1 base, and 12 bases lay in between. The CDR3 DNA is TGTGCCAGCAGGTCAGGGTCTCCGAACACTGAAGCTTTCTTT. Encoded protein: CASRSGSPNTEAFF.

The J gene is TRBJ1-2, the V gene TRBV28, with 8 bases fitting TRBD1. The V segment lost 8 bases and the J segment 9 bases; nucleotides outside the gene matches: 5. The CDR3 length is 11 residues. In germline, CDR1 is MDHEN, CDR2 SYDVKM. The CDR3 is CASWRQGRYTF. The CDR3 DNA reads TGTGCCAGCTGGAGACAGGGGCGCTACACCTTC.

V gene TRBV28 combines with J gene TRBJ2-5; TRBD2 matches at 13 bases. This CDR3 comprises 15 residues. V shed 5 bases and J 3 bases; nucleotides not matched to a gene: 3. The V gene's germline CDR1 is MDHEN and CDR2 SYDVKM. This CDR3 reads CASSLGLAGEETQYF. For the CDR3, the DNA is TGTGCCAGCAGTCTCGGACTAGCGGGAGAAGAGACCCAGTACTTC. The whole variable domain, remainder taken from reference TRBV28 and TRBJ2-5, is DVKVTQSSRYLVKRTGEKVFLECVQDMDHENMFWYRQDPGLGLRLIYFSYDVKMKEKGDIPEGYSVSREKKERFSLILESASTNQTSMYLCASSLGLAGEETQYFGPGTRLLVL.

The chain recombines TRBV12-2 with TRBJ1-4; the table's D call of TRBD1 was not tested on the DNA. TRBV12-2 is a known pseudogene. The CDR3 contains 15 residues. The CDR3 loop reads CASRLEGQGNEKLFF. The DNA of the CDR3 is TGTGCAAGTCGCTTAGAGGGACAGGGCAACGAAAAACTGTTTTTT.

The chain recombines TRBV28 with TRBJ2-3; 11 bases fit TRBD2. CDR3 length: 16 residues. Looked up from germline, CDR1 is MDHEN and CDR2 is SYDVKM. The J segment lost 6 bases and the V segment lost 2 bases, leaving 7 bases of the junction unmatched. DNA for the CDR3: TGTGCCAGCAGTTTAGGGCTGACTAGCGGGGTGGATACGCAGTATTTT. Protein: CASSLGLTSGVDTQYF. Looking up the rest from reference TRBV28 and TRBJ2-3 gives the full variable domain: DVKVTQSSRYLVKRTGEKVFLECVQDMDHENMFWYRQDPGLGLRLIYFSYDVKMKEKGDIPEGYSVSREKKERFSLILESASTNQTSMYLCASSLGLTSGVDTQYFGPGTRLTVL.

V usage is TRBV11-2 and J usage is TRBJ2-3, with D maybe TRBD2 (5 bases). The germline V gene encodes CDR1 SGHAT and CDR2 FQNNGV. The CDR3 totals 15 residues. Trimming took off 1 base at V and 6 bases at J, with 14 bases between the two ends. Here the CDR3 DNA reads TGTGCCAGCAGCTTAGCACAAGGAGGTGCTGATACGCAGTATTTT. This sequence encodes CASSLAQGGADTQYF.

V gene TRBV7-8 combines with J gene TRBJ1-2; TRBD1 aligns across 8 bases. CDR1 and CDR2 (germline): SGHVS, FQNEAQ. The trim removed 5 bases at V and 5 bases at J, leaving 4 bases unmatched. This CDR3 has 13 amino acids. DNA of the CDR3: TGTGCCAGCAGCCCCGGGACAGGTTATGGCTACACCTTC. This encodes CASSPGTGYGYTF.

The gene calls are TRBV18 and TRBJ2-1, with D perhaps matching TRBD1 (5 bases). This CDR3 has 17 residues. Germline V gives CDR1 KGHSH, CDR2 LQKENI. V shed 0 bases and J shed 5 bases, with 17 bases lying between them. This CDR3 reads CASSPPATRTKNNEQFF. As DNA, the CDR3 is TGTGCCAGCTCACCACCGGCCACCCGGACAAAAAACAATGAGCAGTTCTTC.